The clone carrying this T cell receptor (beta chain) has more than one count but fewer than ten. The sample belongs to a study of blood T cell repertoires in COVID-19. Libraries were prepared by immunoSEQ multiplex PCR; TCRdb keeps only in-frame clonotypes and omits some of them. The repertoire has approximately 220,000 clones, 83% of them found once; the top ten carry nearly 5%. The CDR3 sequence is 17 residues long. Germline V CDR1 and CDR2: MNHEY, SVGEGT. Losses at the gene ends were 4 bases for V and 7 bases for J; bases not matched to a gene: 17. Sequenced input: PBMCs or T cells enriched from blood (not recorded which). The chain combines TRBV6-2 or TRBV6-3 with TRBJ2-5; 8 positions agree with TRBD2. The source of this sequence is a woman aged 50 to 60 who had been exposed to COVID-19. CDR3: CASSLLRVAGLWGTQYF. CDR3 in DNA: TGTGCCAGCAGTTTACTTAGGGTAGCGGGGCTATGGGGGACCCAGTACTTC.